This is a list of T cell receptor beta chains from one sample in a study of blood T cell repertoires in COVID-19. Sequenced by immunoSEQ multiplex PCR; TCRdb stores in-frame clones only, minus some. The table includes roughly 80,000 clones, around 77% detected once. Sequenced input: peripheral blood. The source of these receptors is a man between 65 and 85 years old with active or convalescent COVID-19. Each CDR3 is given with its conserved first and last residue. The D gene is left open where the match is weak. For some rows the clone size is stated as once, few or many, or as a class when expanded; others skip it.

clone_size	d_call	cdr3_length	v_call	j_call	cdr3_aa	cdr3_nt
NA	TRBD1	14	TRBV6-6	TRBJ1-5	CASSRQGTNQPQHF	TGTGCCAGCAGTCGACAGGGGACAAATCAGCCCCAGCATTTT
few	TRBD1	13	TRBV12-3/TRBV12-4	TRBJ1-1	CASRQGIRTEAFF	TGTGCCAGTCGACAGGGCATTCGCACTGAAGCTTTCTTT
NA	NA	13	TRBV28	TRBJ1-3	CASEGDSGNTIYF	TGTGCCAGCGAGGGGGACTCTGGAAACACCATATATTTT
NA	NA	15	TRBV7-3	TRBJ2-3	CASSSLTTSTDTQYF	TGTGCCAGCAGCTCCTTAACGACTAGCACAGATACGCAGTATTTT
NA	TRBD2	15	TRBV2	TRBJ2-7	CASSEGISGGLEQYF	TGTGCCAGCAGTGAGGGGATTAGCGGGGGCCTCGAGCAGTACTTC
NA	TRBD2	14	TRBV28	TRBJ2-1	CASRPLAGGHEQFF	TGTGCCAGCAGGCCATTAGCGGGGGGCCATGAGCAGTTCTTC
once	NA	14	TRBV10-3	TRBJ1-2	CAISAQGLGYGYTF	TGTGCCATCAGTGCACAGGGTCTCGGCTATGGCTACACCTTC
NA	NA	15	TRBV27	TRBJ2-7	CASSLSIGRGYEQYF	TGTGCCAGCAGTTTATCGATAGGCAGGGGATACGAGCAGTACTTC
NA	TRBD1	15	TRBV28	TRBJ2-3	CASSLPRGPTDTQYF	TGTGCCAGCAGTTTACCCAGGGGGCCCACAGATACGCAGTATTTT
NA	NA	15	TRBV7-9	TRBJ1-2	CASSSGRLTGLGYTF	TGTGCCAGCAGCTCGGGACGTTTGACAGGTCTGGGCTACACCTTC
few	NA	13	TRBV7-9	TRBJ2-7	CASSLLTGYEQYF	TGTGCCAGCAGCTTACTGACAGGCTACGAGCAGTACTTC
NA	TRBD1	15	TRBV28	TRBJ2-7	CASRKTGAGTYEQYF	TGTGCCAGCAGAAAGACAGGGGCAGGGACCTACGAGCAGTACTTC
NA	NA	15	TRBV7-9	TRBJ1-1	CASSNSGHPNPEAFF	TGTGCCAGCAGCAACTCGGGACACCCAAATCCTGAAGCTTTCTTT
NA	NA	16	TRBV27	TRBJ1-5	CASSPSPWTANQPQHF	TGTGCCAGCAGTCCTAGCCCCTGGACAGCTAATCAGCCCCAGCATTTT
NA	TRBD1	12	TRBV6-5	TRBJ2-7	CASRSGGYEQYF	TGTGCCAGCAGGTCAGGGGGATACGAGCAGTACTTC
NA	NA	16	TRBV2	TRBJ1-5	CASSFQKIGGNQPQHF	TGTGCCAGCAGCTTTCAGAAAATTGGAGGCAATCAGCCCCAGCATTTT
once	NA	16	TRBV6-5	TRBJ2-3	CASSLQGGRPKDTQYF	TGTGCCAGCAGTTTACAGGGCGGAAGGCCCAAAGATACGCAGTATTTT
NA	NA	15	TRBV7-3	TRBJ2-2	CASSPTGPRAGELFF	TGTGCCAGCAGCCCTACAGGGCCCAGGGCCGGGGAGCTGTTTTTT
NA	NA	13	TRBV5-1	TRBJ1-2	CASSLLTTGGYTF	TGCGCCAGCAGCTTACTAACGACAGGAGGCTACACCTTC
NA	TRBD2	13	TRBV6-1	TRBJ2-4	CASSEGGGSIQYF	TGTGCCAGCAGTGAAGGCGGGGGGAGCATTCAGTACTTC
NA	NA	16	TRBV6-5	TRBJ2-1	CASSYSSDSSYNEQFF	TGTGCCAGCAGTTACTCATCCGATAGCTCCTACAATGAGCAGTTCTTC
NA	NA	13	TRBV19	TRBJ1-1	CASSLPAWTEAFF	TGTGCCAGTAGTCTTCCCGCGTGGACTGAAGCTTTCTTT
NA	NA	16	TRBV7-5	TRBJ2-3	CVRSLARRCVADTQYF	TGTGTCAGAAGCTTAGCGCGGCGGTGTGTGGCAGATACGCAGTATTTT
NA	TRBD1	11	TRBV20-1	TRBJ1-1	CSANPGQGTFF	TGCAGTGCGAACCCGGGACAGGGGACTTTCTTT
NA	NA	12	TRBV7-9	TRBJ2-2	CASKTPGGELFF	TGTGCCAGCAAAACCCCCGGGGGGGAGCTGTTTTTT
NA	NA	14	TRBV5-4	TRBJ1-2	CASSLGAGRNGYTF	TGTGCCAGCAGCTTGGGGGCAGGGAGGAATGGCTACACCTTC
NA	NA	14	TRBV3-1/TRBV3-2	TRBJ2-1	CASSQDWGGREQFF	TGTGCCAGCAGCCAAGATTGGGGGGGGCGCGAGCAGTTCTTC
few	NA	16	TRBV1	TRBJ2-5	CTRVGEIPPPPETQYF	TGCACCCGGGTTGGGGAGATCCCACCTCCACCAGAGACCCAGTACTTC
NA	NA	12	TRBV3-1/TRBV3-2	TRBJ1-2	CASSTIRAGYTF	TGTGCCAGCTCCACGATCAGGGCTGGCTACACCTTC
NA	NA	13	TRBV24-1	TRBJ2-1	CATSDPGLIEQFF	TGTGCCACCAGTGATCCGGGACTCATTGAGCAGTTCTTC
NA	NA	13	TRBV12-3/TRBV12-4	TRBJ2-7	CASSFIGEGEQYF	TGTGCCAGCAGTTTTATCGGGGAAGGGGAGCAGTACTTC